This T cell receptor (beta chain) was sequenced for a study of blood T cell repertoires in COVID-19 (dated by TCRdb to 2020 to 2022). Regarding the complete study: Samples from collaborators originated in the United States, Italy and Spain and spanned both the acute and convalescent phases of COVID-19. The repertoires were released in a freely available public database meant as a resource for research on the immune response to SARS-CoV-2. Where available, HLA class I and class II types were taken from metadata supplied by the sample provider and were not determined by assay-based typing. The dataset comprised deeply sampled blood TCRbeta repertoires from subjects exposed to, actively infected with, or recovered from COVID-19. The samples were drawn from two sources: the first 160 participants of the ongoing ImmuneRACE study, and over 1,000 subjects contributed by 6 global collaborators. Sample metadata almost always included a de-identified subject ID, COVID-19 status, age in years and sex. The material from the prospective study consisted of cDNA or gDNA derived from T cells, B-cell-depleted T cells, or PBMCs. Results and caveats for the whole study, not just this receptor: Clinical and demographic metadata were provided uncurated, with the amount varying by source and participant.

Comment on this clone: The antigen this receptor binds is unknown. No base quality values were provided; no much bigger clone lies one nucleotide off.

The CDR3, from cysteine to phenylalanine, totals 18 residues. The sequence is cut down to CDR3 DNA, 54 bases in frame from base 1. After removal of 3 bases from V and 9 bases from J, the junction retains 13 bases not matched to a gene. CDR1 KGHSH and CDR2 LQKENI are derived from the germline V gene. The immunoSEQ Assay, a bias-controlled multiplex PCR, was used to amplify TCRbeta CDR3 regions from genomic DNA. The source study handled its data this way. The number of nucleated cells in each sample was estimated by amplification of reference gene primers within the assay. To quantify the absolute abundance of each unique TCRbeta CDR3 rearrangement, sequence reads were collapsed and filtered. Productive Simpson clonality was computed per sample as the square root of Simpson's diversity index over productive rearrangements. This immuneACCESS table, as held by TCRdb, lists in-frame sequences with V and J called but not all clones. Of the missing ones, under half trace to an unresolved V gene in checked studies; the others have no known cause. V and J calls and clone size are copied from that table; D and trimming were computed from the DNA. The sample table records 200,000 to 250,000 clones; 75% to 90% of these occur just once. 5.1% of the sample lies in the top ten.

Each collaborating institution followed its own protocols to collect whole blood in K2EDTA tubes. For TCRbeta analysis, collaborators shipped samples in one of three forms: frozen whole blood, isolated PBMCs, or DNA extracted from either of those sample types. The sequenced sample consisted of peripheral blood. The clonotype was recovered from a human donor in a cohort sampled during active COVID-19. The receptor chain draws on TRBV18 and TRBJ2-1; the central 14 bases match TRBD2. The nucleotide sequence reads TGTGCCAGCTCACCGGTACGAACGGGACTAGCGGGAGTAGGTGAGCAGTTCTTC. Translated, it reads CASSPVRTGLAGVGEQFF. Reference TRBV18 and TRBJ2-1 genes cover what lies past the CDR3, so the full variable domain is NAGVMQNPRHLVRRRGQEARLRCSPMKGHSHVYWYRQLPEEGLKFMVYLQKENIIDESGMPKERFSAEFPKEGPSILRIQQVVRGDSAAYFCASSPVRTGLAGVGEQFFGPGTRLTVL.